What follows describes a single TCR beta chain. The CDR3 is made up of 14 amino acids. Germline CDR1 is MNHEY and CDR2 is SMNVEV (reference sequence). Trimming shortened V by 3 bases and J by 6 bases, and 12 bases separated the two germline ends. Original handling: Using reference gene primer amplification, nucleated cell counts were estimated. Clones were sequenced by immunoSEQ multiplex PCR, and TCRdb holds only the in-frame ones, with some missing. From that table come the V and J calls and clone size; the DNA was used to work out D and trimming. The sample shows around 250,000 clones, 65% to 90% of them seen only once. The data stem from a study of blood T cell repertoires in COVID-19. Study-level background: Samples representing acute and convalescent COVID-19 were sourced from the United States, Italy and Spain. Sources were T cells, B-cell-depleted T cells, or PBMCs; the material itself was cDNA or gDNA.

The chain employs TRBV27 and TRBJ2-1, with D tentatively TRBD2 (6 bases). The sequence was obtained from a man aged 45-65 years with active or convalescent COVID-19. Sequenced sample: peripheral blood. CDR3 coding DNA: TGTGCCAGCAGTTTCCGCCCGGGAGCCAATGAGCAGTTCTTC. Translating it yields CASSFRPGANEQFF.